These 29 T cell receptor beta chains share one sample of origin, sequenced in a study of molecular identifiers for immune sequencing clone quantification. One entry per CDR3 protein results from TCRdb running MiXCR on the PCR reads. The sample has tens of thousands of distinct CDR3 sequences; 21% are singletons. Sequenced sample: naive CD8+ T cells from blood, with Jurkat cell RNA spiked in. As for subset: FACS-sorted CD8+CD4-CCR7+CD45RA+ naive T cells. Source of these receptors: a human donor in good health. Some libraries in this study had Jurkat cell RNA spiked in.

This clonotype has only a few counts. The rearrangement uses TRBV29-1 and TRBJ1-4; D uncertain. CDR3 length: 12 amino acids. Germline V gives CDR1 SQVTM, CDR2 ANQGSEA. Trimming pared 4 bases from V and 8 bases from J, leaving 11 bases between. For the CDR3, the DNA is TGCAGCGTTGTAACTCCTACGGAAAAACTGTTTTTT. Protein sequence: CSVVTPTEKLFF.

With regard to this clonotype: A much more abundant neighbour one base away suggests this may be a read error. This rearrangement joins TRBV20-1 to TRBJ2-3; 7 nucleotides line up with TRBD2. The CDR3 length is 16 residues. CDR1 is DFQATT and CDR2 is SNEGSKA in the germline V gene (reference sequence). As DNA, the CDR3 is TGCAGTGCTAGAGATCGGCGACAGCGGGAACTTGATACGCAGTGTTTT. It codes for CSARDRRQRELDTQCF.

This clonotype came up many times. This chain joins TRBV30 and TRBJ2-2; 10 nucleotides agree with TRBD1. Germline V gene lookup returns CDR1 GTSNPN and CDR2 SVGIG (reference sequence). V dropped 0 bases and J dropped 4; count of bases not matched to a gene: 2. The CDR3 is made up of 15 amino acids. CDR3 coding DNA: TGTGCCTGGAGTGTAGGGACAGGGGCCACCGGGGAGCTGTTTTTT. Amino acid sequence: CAWSVGTGATGELFF.

This clonotype occurred a few times. The CDR3 DNA reads as TGCGCCAGCAGTGAGTCCCGGACCGGGGAGCAGTTCTTC. It is translated as CASSESRTGEQFF. This chain joins TRBV10-2 and TRBJ2-1; D is uncertain. CDR3 length: 13 residues. CDR1 is WSHSY, CDR2 SAAADI, per germline. The V gene lost 0 bases and the J gene lost 10 bases, with 10 bases spanning the gap.

This clonotype was seen a few times. This chain links TRBV7-9 with TRBJ2-3; D possibly corresponds to TRBD1 (7 bases). Germline lookup yields CDR1 SEHNR and CDR2 FQNEAQ (reference sequence). V was shortened by 5 bases and J by 6 bases, with 18 bases between the two germline ends. This CDR3 is built from 15 residues. CDR3 DNA: TGTGCCAGCAGCGGTTGGGGCAGGGGGGAGGATACGCAGTATTTT. Encoded protein: CASSGWGRGEDTQYF.

This clonotype was counted at least ten times. The gene calls are TRBV7-2 and TRBJ1-1, with TRBD1 matching over 7 bases. V was pared by 5 bases and J by 7 bases, with 13 bases of the junction left unmatched. Germline V gene data show CDR1 as SGHTA and CDR2 as FQGNSA. The CDR3 spans 15 residues. CDR3 sequence (DNA): TGTGCCAGCAGCATGCGGGGAGGGGGCCTGGTTGAAGCTTTCTTT. Its protein product is CASSMRGGGLVEAFF.

Concerning this clonotype itself: This may stem from a read error, because a much larger clone lies one nucleotide away. The chain carries TRBV4-1 and TRBJ2-7; TRBD2 matches 8 bases. In germline, CDR1 is MGHRA, CDR2 YSYEKL. The CDR3 has 15 residues. V was clipped by 4 bases and J by 2 bases; unmatched bases: 7. For the CDR3, the DNA is TGCGCCAGCAGCCCAGGGGCTAGCGGGCCCTACGAGCAGTACTTC. Protein sequence: CASSPGASGPYEQYF.

This clonotype came up many times. The chain has TRBV7-9 and TRBJ1-1, with a possible D match to TRBD1 (5 bases). Germline V gene lookup returns CDR1 SEHNR and CDR2 FQNEAQ (reference sequence). This CDR3 contains 15 residues. V was clipped by 4 bases and J by 8 bases, with 20 bases between them. The CDR3 DNA is TGTGCCAGCAGCTCCCGCAGGGATTCCCCGCCCGAAGCTTTCTTT. Its protein is CASSSRRDSPPEAFF.

This clonotype has at least ten counts. The chain uses TRBV7-3 and TRBJ2-2, with 8 nucleotides matching TRBD2. In germline, CDR1 is SGHTA, CDR2 FQGTGA. The CDR3 is made up of 17 amino acids. V was pared by 4 bases and J by 0 bases, with 7 bases of the junction left unmatched. CDR3 nucleotide sequence: TGTGCCAGCAGCTCGAATCTAGCGGGCCCGAACACCGGGGAGCTGTTTTTT. Translating it yields CASSSNLAGPNTGELFF. Combining the CDR3 with reference TRBV7-3 and TRBJ2-2 gives the whole variable domain GAGVSQTPSNKVTEKGKYVELRCDPISGHTALYWYRQSLGQGPEFLIYFQGTGAADDSGLPNDRFFAVRPEGSVSTLKIQRTERGDSAVYLCASSSNLAGPNTGELFFGEGSRLTVL.

Many counts were recorded for this clonotype. The V call is TRBV6-5, the J call TRBJ1-5, with 7 bases identical to TRBD1. The germline V gene encodes CDR1 MNHEY and CDR2 SVGAGI. This CDR3 spans 15 amino acids. V shed 5 bases, J shed 10 bases, and the junction held 14 bases outside the gene matches. In nucleotides, the CDR3 is TGTGCCAGCAGTCCTGGGACAGTATCAATATATCCCCAGCATTTT. The encoded protein is CASSPGTVSIYPQHF.

This clonotype was recorded a few times. The CDR3 sequence: CASRGLAGGGSYNEQFF. The CDR3 nucleotides read TGTGCCAGCAGGGGACTAGCGGGAGGAGGCTCCTACAATGAGCAGTTCTTC. The J gene is TRBJ2-1, the V gene TRBV27; 15 bases match TRBD2. J lost 0 bases, V lost 6 bases, and 3 bases had no gene match. Looked up from germline, CDR1 is MNHEY and CDR2 is SMNVEV (reference sequence). The CDR3 totals 17 residues.

A word on this clonotype: This may stem from a read error, because a much larger clone lies one nucleotide away. The DNA of the CDR3 is TGTACCAGCAGCGTAGTATCTGGAAGCTCCTACGAGCAGTACTTC. This sequence encodes CTSSVVSGSSYEQYF. The chain couples TRBV9 to TRBJ2-7; D is unclear. CDR3 length: 15 residues. CDR1 and CDR2 from the germline V gene are SGDLS and YYNGEE.

This clonotype has a handful of counts. This chain connects TRBV29-1 to TRBJ2-5, with 9 positions matching TRBD2. The CDR3 length is 19 residues. V dropped 3 bases and J dropped 5; count of bases not matched to a gene: 22. Germline V CDR1 and CDR2: SQVTM, ANQGSEA. The DNA of the CDR3 is TGCAGCGTTGACCCCCCACTCGGGCCTAGCGGGGCCCACTCGGAGACCCAGTACTTC. This sequence encodes CSVDPPLGPSGAHSETQYF.

This clonotype was detected many times. The chain links TRBV5-6 to TRBJ2-7; possibly TRBD1 for D (6 bases). CDR1 SGHDT and CDR2 YYEEEE come from the germline V gene. The CDR3 spans 14 residues. Trimming shortened V by 5 bases and J by 0 bases, and 12 bases separated the two germline ends. CDR3 in DNA: TGTGCCAGCAGAGAACGGACAGCCTCCTACGAGCAGTACTTC. This encodes CASRERTASYEQYF.

A note on this clonotype: A much more abundant neighbour one base away suggests this may be a read error. The rearrangement links TRBV9 to TRBJ1-6; 7 bases align to TRBD1. Germline CDR1 reads SGDLS; CDR2 reads YYNGEE. V was clipped by 1 base and J by 11 bases; unmatched bases: 9. This CDR3 has 15 residues. The CDR3 coding sequence is TGTGCCAGCAGCGTAACGGACAGGCCAAGTCCACCCCTCCACTTT. Its translation: CASSVTDRPSPPLHF.

In this sample, this clonotype turned up many times. The chain uses TRBV10-1 and TRBJ1-1, with no clear D. The CDR3 spans 14 residues. Trimming cost V 6 bases and J 1 base, with 12 bases left between them. Germline V gene data show CDR1 as WNHNN and CDR2 as SYGVQD (reference sequence). CDR3 loop: CASRELDSNTEAFF. CDR3 in DNA: TGCGCCAGCAGAGAATTGGACTCGAACACTGAAGCTTTCTTT.

This clonotype was counted between two and nine times. A much larger clonotype is one base distant, so this may be a read error. The chain links TRBV7-9 to TRBJ1-1, with 7 bases identical to TRBD1. Germline V CDR1 and CDR2: SEHNR, FQNEAQ (reference sequence). CDR3 length: 13 residues. CDR3 protein: CASSPRGNTGAFF. The CDR3 DNA reads TGTGCCAGCAGCCCCAGGGGGAACACTGGAGCTTTCTTT.

This clonotype was detected ten times or more. The gene calls are TRBV7-6 and TRBJ2-3; no firm D call. The CDR3 extends over 17 amino acids. Per germline, CDR1 SGHVS and CDR2 FNYEAQ. V lost 2 bases and J lost 0, with 15 bases in between. The CDR3: CASSLLPDGASTDTQYF. For the CDR3, the DNA is TGTGCCAGCAGCTTATTACCGGACGGAGCTAGCACAGATACGCAGTATTTT.

This clonotype was detected many times. The chain uses TRBV19 and TRBJ2-7, with D perhaps assigned TRBD1 or TRBD2 (6 bases each). Germline lookup yields CDR1 LNHDA and CDR2 SQIVND (reference sequence). V gave up 4 bases and J gave up 6 bases, with 10 bases separating them. This CDR3 has 12 residues. CDR3 amino acids: CASSTPGAEQYF. DNA for the CDR3: TGTGCCAGTAGTACCCCGGGGGCCGAGCAGTACTTC.

The DNA of the CDR3 is TGTGCCAGCAGCCAAGAACTGAGGGGCACTGAAGCTTTCTTT. Its translation: CASSQELRGTEAFF. The chain links TRBV3-1 to TRBJ1-1; D may be TRBD1 (5 bases). Trimming cost V 0 bases and J 4 bases, with 9 bases left between them. The CDR3 sequence is 14 residues long. The germline CDR1 and CDR2 sequences are LGHDT and YNNKEL (reference sequence).

This clonotype was recorded many times. The V call is TRBV5-6, the J call TRBJ1-5, with 7 positions matching TRBD1. From germline, CDR1 is SGHDT and CDR2 YYEEEE. This CDR3 is 13 amino acids long. V was clipped by 2 bases and J by 7 bases; unmatched bases: 3. Here the CDR3 reads CASSFSRGQPQHF. The CDR3 DNA sequence: TGTGCCAGCAGCTTCTCCAGGGGGCAGCCCCAGCATTTT.

A remark on this clonotype: This may arise from a read error, as a much more abundant clone is one base away. The rearrangement joins TRBV7-9 to TRBJ2-3; D is undetermined. Germline V gene lookup returns CDR1 SEHNR and CDR2 FQNEAQ (reference sequence). The CDR3 covers 13 residues. Trimming took 4 bases from V and 4 from J, leaving 9 bases between them. CDR3 sequence: CASSYHTSDTQYF. The CDR3 DNA follows: TGTGCCAGCAGCTACCACACTTCAGATACGCAGTATTTT.

The sample holds many counts of this clonotype. The chain couples TRBV9 to TRBJ2-1, with TRBD2 as a possible D gene (6 bases). Trimming removed 4 bases at V and 4 bases at J, with 15 bases between. The CDR3 extends over 15 amino acids. In germline, CDR1 is SGDLS, CDR2 YYNGEE. This chain's CDR3 is CASSPPGTPYNEQFF. DNA of the CDR3: TGTGCCAGCAGCCCTCCCGGGACTCCATACAATGAGCAGTTCTTC.

This clonotype was recorded at least ten times. The chain couples TRBV18 to TRBJ2-3; 9 nucleotides match TRBD2. V shed 6 bases, J shed 4 bases, and the junction held 11 bases outside the gene matches. The germline V gene has CDR1 KGHSH and CDR2 LQKENI. The CDR3 length is 16 residues. CDR3 nucleotides: TGTGCCAGCTCTTCGGTTAGCGGGGGAGATGCAGATACGCAGTATTTT. This encodes CASSSVSGGDADTQYF.

This clonotype was seen a few times. The V call is TRBV9, the J call TRBJ2-7, with TRBD2 matching over 10 bases. The ends lost 0 bases at V and 5 bases at J; junction bases unmatched: 8. The germline V gene has CDR1 SGDLS and CDR2 YYNGEE. The CDR3 length is 16 residues. Here the CDR3 DNA reads TGTGCCAGCAGCGTAGCTCGGCTAGCGGGAGCGGACGAGCAGTACTTC. This encodes CASSVARLAGADEQYF.

This clonotype was observed many times. This chain links TRBV9 with TRBJ1-4; D unclear. Germline lookup yields CDR1 SGDLS and CDR2 YYNGEE. The CDR3 length is 13 residues. Trimming took 3 bases from V and 12 from J, leaving 15 bases between them. In DNA, the CDR3 is TGTGCCAGCAGCGCCTCACAGTTCTCGGAACTGTTTTTT. It specifies CASSASQFSELFF.

This clonotype was seen a handful of times. The chain links TRBV12-3 or TRBV12-4 to TRBJ2-7; D gene unclear. Trimming pared 3 bases from V and 2 bases from J, leaving 5 bases between. The CDR3 is 12 residues long. The CDR3 coding sequence is TGTGCCAGCAGTTTTTCTCCCTACGAGCAGTACTTC. As protein: CASSFSPYEQYF.

This clonotype was detected only a few times. This rearrangement joins TRBV11-2 to TRBJ2-5; TRBD2 might be the D (6 bases). V was trimmed by 5 bases and J by 5 bases, leaving 18 bases between them. Germline loops: CDR1 SGHAT, CDR2 FQNNGV. The CDR3 has 15 amino acids. As DNA, the CDR3 is TGTGCCAGCAGCGAAACTGGGACTTTTGGGGAGACCCAGTACTTC. Its protein product is CASSETGTFGETQYF.

At least ten counts were recorded for this clonotype. The chain is built from TRBV5-4 and TRBJ2-7, with D possibly matching TRBD2 (5 bases). This CDR3 is built from 14 residues. CDR1 is SGHNT and CDR2 is YYREEE in the germline V gene (reference sequence). V was clipped by 0 bases and J by 2 bases, with 9 bases between them. CDR3: CASSLEGAPYEQYF. CDR3 coding DNA: TGTGCCAGCAGCTTGGAGGGAGCCCCCTACGAGCAGTACTTC.